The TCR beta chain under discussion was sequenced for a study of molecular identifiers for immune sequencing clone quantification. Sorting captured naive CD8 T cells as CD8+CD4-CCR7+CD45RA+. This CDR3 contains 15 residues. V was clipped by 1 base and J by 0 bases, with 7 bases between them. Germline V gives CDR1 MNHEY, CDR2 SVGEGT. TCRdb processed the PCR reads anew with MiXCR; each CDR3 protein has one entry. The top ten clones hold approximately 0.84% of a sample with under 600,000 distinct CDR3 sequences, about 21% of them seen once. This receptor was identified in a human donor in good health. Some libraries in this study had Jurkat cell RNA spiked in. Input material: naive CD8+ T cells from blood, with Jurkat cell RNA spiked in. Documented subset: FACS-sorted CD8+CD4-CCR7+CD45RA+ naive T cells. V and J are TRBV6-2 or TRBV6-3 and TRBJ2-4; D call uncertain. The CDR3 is CASSYWVGAKNIQYF. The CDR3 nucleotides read TGTGCCAGCAGTTACTGGGTAGGAGCCAAAAACATTCAGTACTTC.